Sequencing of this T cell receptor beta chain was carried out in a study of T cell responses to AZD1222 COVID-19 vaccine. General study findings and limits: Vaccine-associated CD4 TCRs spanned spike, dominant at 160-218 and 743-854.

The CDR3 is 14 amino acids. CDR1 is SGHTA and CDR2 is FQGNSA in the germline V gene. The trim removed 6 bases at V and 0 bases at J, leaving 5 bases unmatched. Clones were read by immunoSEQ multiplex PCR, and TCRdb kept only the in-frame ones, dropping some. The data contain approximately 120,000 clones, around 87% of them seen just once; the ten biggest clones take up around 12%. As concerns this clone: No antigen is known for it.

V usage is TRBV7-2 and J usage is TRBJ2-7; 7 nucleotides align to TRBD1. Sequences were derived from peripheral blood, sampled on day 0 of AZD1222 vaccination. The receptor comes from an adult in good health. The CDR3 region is CASRPDRDSYEQYF. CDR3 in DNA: TGTGCCAGCAGGCCTGACAGGGACTCCTACGAGCAGTACTTC.